Below are 15 T cell receptor beta chains sequenced from a single sample in a study of blood T cell repertoires in COVID-19. Assay used: immunoSEQ multiplex PCR; TCRdb lists only in-frame clones, some missing. The repertoire holds hundreds of thousands of clones, with around 90% as singletons. What was sequenced was peripheral blood. The receptor source for this set is a human donor in a cohort sampled during active COVID-19.

The CDR3, as DNA: TGTGCCATCACCAATACTAGGCGGAGCGGGGGATACAATGAGCAGTTCTTC. Translated: CAITNTRRSGGYNEQFF. The chain couples TRBV10-3 to TRBJ2-1; 8 nucleotides line up with TRBD2. J was trimmed by 4 bases and V by 7 bases; bases with no gene match: 15. This CDR3 spans 17 amino acids. Germline V CDR1 and CDR2: ENHRY, SYGVKD.

This chain uses TRBV30 with TRBJ2-1; D possibly corresponds to TRBD2 (5 bases). V was cut by 0 bases and J by 5 bases, with 8 bases left in between. CDR1 GTSNPN and CDR2 SVGIG come from the germline V gene (reference sequence). The CDR3 has 13 residues. The CDR3 spells CAWSVTSNNEQFF. In nucleotides, the CDR3 is TGTGCCTGGAGTGTAACTAGTAACAATGAGCAGTTCTTC.

In this sample, this clone turned up once. The V and J genes are TRBV7-3 and TRBJ2-3, with D maybe TRBD2 (5 bases). CDR1 and CDR2 (germline): SGHTA, FQGTGA. Trimming removed 3 bases at V and 1 base at J, with 5 bases between. There are 13 residues in the CDR3. CDR3 sequence: CASSFGGTDTQYF. In DNA form, the CDR3 reads TGTGCCAGCAGCTTCGGGGGCACAGATACGCAGTATTTT.

The chain joins TRBV6-2 or TRBV6-3 to TRBJ2-4; TRBD1 is a possible D gene (6 bases). In germline, CDR1 is MNHEY, CDR2 SVGEGT. With 10 bases removed from V and 5 bases from J, the gap between germline ends came to 18 bases. This CDR3 contains 14 residues. CDR3 residues: CATTPYRVENIQYF. The CDR3 DNA reads TGTGCCACCACCCCATACAGGGTCGAAAACATTCAGTACTTC.

The chain uses TRBV7-9 and TRBJ1-1; no clear D gene. Trimming cost V 3 bases and J 6 bases, with 11 bases left between them. The length of the CDR3 is 13 residues. Looked up from germline, CDR1 is SEHNR and CDR2 is FQNEAQ (reference sequence). The CDR3 DNA is TGTGCCAGCAGCTTTTCAGGTGCTTCTGAAGCTTTCTTT. It specifies CASSFSGASEAFF.

The chain is built from TRBV7-9 and TRBJ2-7; D call uncertain. The CDR3 totals 11 residues. Trimming took 5 bases from V and 6 from J, leaving 8 bases between them. Germline V gene data show CDR1 as SEHNR and CDR2 as FQNEAQ (reference sequence). For the CDR3, the DNA is TGTGCCAGCAGCCGGAGTTTCGAGCAGTACTTC. This encodes CASSRSFEQYF.

The gene calls are TRBV7-3 and TRBJ2-7; TRBD2 aligns across 12 bases. The germline V gene encodes CDR1 SGHTA and CDR2 FQGTGA. Trimming cost V 5 bases and J 2 bases; bases outside gene matches: 13. This CDR3 has 18 residues. The chain's CDR3 is CASSPRRLAGVRPYEQYF. The CDR3 DNA is TGTGCCAGCAGCCCCCGACGACTAGCGGGAGTCCGACCCTACGAGCAGTACTTC.

The J gene is TRBJ2-7, the V gene TRBV7-2; tentative D call: TRBD2 (5 bases). Trimming removed 4 bases at V and 3 bases at J, with 7 bases between. The CDR3 is made up of 12 amino acids. The V gene's germline CDR1 is SGHTA and CDR2 FQGNSA. CDR3 loop: CASSYGIYEQYF. CDR3 sequence (DNA): TGTGCCAGCAGCTACGGGATCTACGAGCAGTACTTC.

The chain carries TRBV27 and TRBJ2-7; 7 bases agree with TRBD2. The ends lost 6 bases at V and 2 bases at J; junction bases unmatched: 7. CDR3 length: 14 amino acids. Per the germline V gene, CDR1 is MNHEY and CDR2 is SMNVEV (reference sequence). The CDR3 bases are TGTGCCAGCAGCCCCAGCGGGGATCCCTACGAGCAGTACTTC. It encodes CASSPSGDPYEQYF.

This clone has just a few counts. This sequence joins TRBV6-2 or TRBV6-3 and TRBJ1-6; maybe TRBD1 (6 bases). In germline, CDR1 is MNHEY, CDR2 SVGEGT. This CDR3 contains 16 residues. The V and J ends lost 5 bases and 5 bases respectively, with 16 bases between them. Here the CDR3 reads CASSPRTAKNNSPLHF. In DNA, the CDR3 is TGTGCCAGCAGTCCACGGACAGCGAAGAATAATTCACCCCTCCACTTT.

The genes are TRBV5-1 and TRBJ2-7; TRBD2 agrees at 7 bases. The CDR3 spans 14 residues. The ends lost 4 bases at V and 5 bases at J; junction bases unmatched: 9. Germline CDR1 and CDR2: SGHRS and YFSETQ. CDR3 residues: CASSHATSMDEQYF. The DNA for the CDR3 is TGCGCCAGCAGCCATGCGACTAGCATGGACGAGCAGTACTTC.

Turning to this clone: Its ends do not fully match the called genes, so a read error is possible. The gene calls are TRBV7-7 and TRBJ2-6; D may be TRBD2 (5 bases). The CDR3 sequence is 15 residues long. The V gene's germline CDR1 is SSHAT and CDR2 FNYEAQ (reference sequence). The CDR3 protein is CASSESGSGANVLTF. The CDR3 nucleotides are TGTGCTAGCAGCGAGAGCGGATCCGGGGCCAACGTCCTGACTTTC.

The gene calls are TRBV6-5 and TRBJ2-7; unclear D gene. The length of the CDR3 is 12 residues. Germline CDR1 and CDR2: MNHEY and SVGAGI. Trimming pared 4 bases from V and 3 bases from J, leaving 7 bases between. The CDR3: CASSSSLYEQYF. CDR3 sequence (DNA): TGTGCCAGCAGTTCTTCACTCTACGAGCAGTACTTC.

This clone was counted only a few times. The rearrangement uses TRBV6-5 and TRBJ1-2, with 7 bases that match TRBD1. Germline V CDR1 and CDR2: MNHEY, SVGAGI. After removal of 2 bases from V and 12 bases from J, the junction contained 12 bases not matched to a gene. This CDR3 has 14 residues. The CDR3 loop reads CASSYGTEVAAHTF. The CDR3, as DNA: TGTGCCAGCAGTTACGGGACAGAGGTGGCTGCTCACACCTTC.

V gene TRBV7-8 combines with J gene TRBJ1-1; 7 bases agree with TRBD1. Germline V gene data show CDR1 as SGHVS and CDR2 as FQNEAQ. With 5 bases clipped from V and 1 base from J, the junction kept 4 bases outside the gene matches. This CDR3 has 14 residues. In nucleotides, the CDR3 is TGTGCCAGCAGCCCCTGGACAGGGAACACTGAAGCTTTCTTT. Translation gives CASSPWTGNTEAFF.